A single sample is the source of the 8 T cell receptor beta chains below, sequenced in a study of blood T cell repertoires in COVID-19. Data came from immunoSEQ multiplex PCR; TCRdb stores just in-frame clones and leaves some out. The sample lists some 190,000 clones; approximately 85% were seen once. Sequencing used peripheral blood. These receptors were taken from an elderly man with COVID-19, enrolled during active disease.

The gene calls are TRBV10-3 and TRBJ1-2, with a weak D call TRBD1 (5 bases). V lost 11 bases to trimming and J lost 4 bases, with 17 bases between them. This CDR3 contains 13 residues. Germline assignment: CDR1 ENHRY and CDR2 SYGVKD. The CDR3 sequence: CAASREGIYGYTF. The CDR3 nucleotides are TGTGCCGCTTCTCGGGAGGGGATCTATGGCTACACCTTC.

The chain employs TRBV7-2 and TRBJ2-2; D call uncertain. Germline lookup yields CDR1 SGHTA and CDR2 FQGNSA. CDR3 length equals 13 residues. V lost 7 bases, J lost 7 bases, and 13 bases lay in between. CDR3 amino acids: CASTSTPSGELFF. In nucleotides, the CDR3 is TGTGCCAGCACCTCGACACCGAGCGGGGAGCTGTTTTTT.

The J gene is TRBJ2-5, the V gene TRBV6-5, with 8 positions matching TRBD2. The CDR3 spans 14 residues. Germline V gene lookup returns CDR1 MNHEY and CDR2 SVGAGI. V dropped 5 bases and J dropped 1; count of bases not matched to a gene: 3. The CDR3 coding sequence is TGTGCCAGCAGTAGTACTAGCGGCCAAGAGACCCAGTACTTC. The encoded protein is CASSSTSGQETQYF.

The J gene is TRBJ2-3, the V gene TRBV4-2, with 10 nucleotides matching TRBD2. The length of the CDR3 is 16 residues. J lost 3 bases, V lost 0 bases, and 3 bases had no gene match. Looked up from germline, CDR1 is LGHNA and CDR2 is YNFKEQ. Here the CDR3 DNA reads TGTGCCAGCAGCCAAGAGTCAGCGGGGGGGACAGATACGCAGTATTTT. Translated: CASSQESAGGTDTQYF.

The DNA for the CDR3 is TGTGCTAGTGGTCCCTCCAGGGATTATGGCTACACCTTC. Translating it yields CASGPSRDYGYTF. The chain uses TRBV12-5 and TRBJ1-2; tentatively, D is TRBD1 (5 bases). The V and J ends lost 5 bases and 5 bases respectively, with 12 bases between them. Looked up from germline, CDR1 is LGHNT and CDR2 is FRNRAP. The CDR3 covers 13 residues. The variable domain in full, completed from reference TRBV12-5 and TRBJ1-2, reads DARVTQTPRHKVTEMGQEVTMRCQPILGHNTVFWYRQTMMQGLELLAYFRNRAPLDDSGMPKDRFSAEMPDATLATLKIQPSEPRDSAVYFCASGPSRDYGYTFGSGTRLTVV.

This clone was seen more than once but under ten times. This chain connects TRBV11-3 to TRBJ1-3; TRBD1 might be the D (5 bases). The V end lost 4 bases, the J end lost 0 bases, and 7 bases lay between the germline ends. This CDR3 spans 14 amino acids. Germline V gene sequence: CDR1 SGHNT, CDR2 YENEEA. The CDR3 nucleotides read TGTGCCAGCAGCTCGCAGGGCTCTGGAAACACCATATATTTT. Translating it yields CASSSQGSGNTIYF.

The V gene is TRBV5-1, the J gene TRBJ2-7; D is perhaps TRBD1 (6 bases). V lost 3 bases, J lost 3 bases, and 13 bases lay in between. CDR1 is SGHRS and CDR2 is YFSETQ in the germline V gene. This CDR3 has 14 amino acids. For the CDR3, the DNA is TGCGCCAGCAGCTCGCGAAGGGGGAACTACGAGCAGTACTTC. The encoded protein is CASSSRRGNYEQYF.

The J gene is TRBJ1-6, the V gene TRBV9; 8 nucleotides agree with TRBD1. V was clipped by 5 bases and J by 7 bases; unmatched bases: 5. The CDR3 is made up of 14 amino acids. Germline V gene lookup returns CDR1 SGDLS and CDR2 YYNGEE. CDR3 DNA sequence: TGTGCCAGCAGTCTGGGACAGGTAAATTCACCCCTCCACTTT. Translated, it gives CASSLGQVNSPLHF. The full variable domain, in which reference TRBV9 and TRBJ1-6 provide the parts outside the CDR3, is DSGVTQTPKHLITATGQRVTLRCSPRSGDLSVYWYQQSLDQGLQFLIQYYNGEERAKGNILERFSAQQFPDLHSELNLSSLELGDSALYFCASSLGQVNSPLHFGNGTRLTVT.